Below are 30 T cell receptor beta chains sequenced from a single sample in a study of beta chain features in type 1 diabetes. Study-level findings and limits: Moderate yet significant TCRB CDR3 shortening was seen in Type 1 diabetes patients in all four CD4+ subsets.

Their specific antigens are unknown. cDNA synthesis used the whole RNA isolate, giving expressed TCRB sequences. The repertoire was sequenced with immunoSEQ multiplex PCR; TCRdb's copy has only in-frame clones and lacks some. Altogether 640,000 or so clones are present, over 12% being singletons, with the ten largest covering 0.035% to 0.045%. Sequenced sample: naive CD4+ T cells from blood. The receptor set was obtained from a man aged 18 to 35 with type 1 diabetes.

This clone was counted between two and nine times. The V and J genes are TRBV11-1 and TRBJ2-4; 10 nucleotides align to TRBD2. Looked up from germline, CDR1 is SGHAT and CDR2 is FQDESV (reference sequence). The J segment lost 5 bases and the V segment lost 5 bases, leaving 3 bases of the junction unmatched. The CDR3 length is 14 residues. The CDR3 DNA is TGTGCCAGCAGCCGAGGACTAGCGGAAAACATTCAGTACTTC. Its protein product is CASSRGLAENIQYF.

This clone has more than one count but fewer than ten. The chain carries TRBV10-2 and TRBJ2-2; D call uncertain. The CDR3 spans 17 residues. Trimming removed 5 bases from V and 1 base from J, with 17 bases in between. The germline gives CDR1 WSHSY, CDR2 SAAADI. The CDR3 bases are TGCGCCAGCAGTTCTAAGAGGACCTACAAGAACACCGGGGAGCTGTTTTTT. Its protein is CASSSKRTYKNTGELFF.

On this clone: One end of the junction fails to match germline, which may point to a read error. The same CDR3 arises from other DNA sequences in this sample as well. The chain uses TRBV4-1 and TRBJ2-5; D is perhaps TRBD1 (5 bases). The length of the CDR3 is 13 residues. Germline CDR1 is MGHRA and CDR2 is YSYEKL. The CDR3 sequence is CASSQEGQETQYF. The CDR3 DNA reads as TGCGCCAGCAGCCAAGAGGGGCAAGAAACCCAGTACTTC.

The rearrangement joins TRBV4-3 to TRBJ1-1; D call uncertain. Trimming cost V 0 bases and J 10 bases, with 15 bases left between them. This CDR3 has 14 residues. Germline V gene data show CDR1 as LGHNA and CDR2 as YSLEER. CDR3 in amino acids: CASSQDLMGITAFF. The CDR3 DNA reads TGCGCCAGCAGCCAAGATCTAATGGGGATAACAGCTTTCTTT.

With respect to this clone: The same CDR3 can be traced to other DNA sequences in this sample. The rearrangement links TRBV5-1 to TRBJ2-1; 9 positions agree with TRBD2. CDR1 is SGHRS, CDR2 YFSETQ, per germline. The CDR3 is 15 residues long. Unmatched junction bases numbered 0, after V lost 0 bases and J lost 2 bases. CDR3 residues: CASSLGLAAYNEQFF. For the CDR3, the DNA is TGCGCCAGCAGCTTGGGACTAGCGGCCTACAATGAGCAGTTCTTC.

This clone was detected only a few times. In nucleotides, the CDR3 is TGTGCCAGTAGTAGGGAATTTGGACAGGGCGGTGAAGCTTTCTTT. The encoded protein is CASSREFGQGGEAFF. The gene calls are TRBV19 and TRBJ1-1, with 8 bases fitting TRBD1. Trimming at V came to 4 bases and at J to 7 bases, leaving 11 bases not matched to a gene. This CDR3 has 15 amino acids. CDR1 and CDR2 from the germline V gene are LNHDA and SQIVND (reference sequence).

The sample holds a few counts of this clone. The chain combines TRBV29-1 with TRBJ2-1; D remains ambiguous. Trimming removed 4 bases at V and 2 bases at J, with 15 bases between. This CDR3 comprises 15 residues. CDR1 SQVTM and CDR2 ANQGSEA come from the germline V gene. For the CDR3, the DNA is TGCAGCGTTGGTTCAGGAGTAGAACCCTACAATGAGCAGTTCTTC. Amino acids: CSVGSGVEPYNEQFF.

The sample holds a few counts of this clone. The chain combines TRBV15 with TRBJ2-7; 8 nucleotides match TRBD1. The CDR3 loop spans 15 amino acids. From germline, CDR1 is LNHNV and CDR2 YYDKDF (reference sequence). The J segment lost 7 bases and the V segment lost 1 base, leaving 9 bases of the junction unmatched. The CDR3 DNA is TGTGCCACCAGCAGAGTTACAGGGGGGCGGGAAGAGCAGTACTTC. As protein: CATSRVTGGREEQYF.

The rearrangement joins TRBV7-2 to TRBJ2-3; D is undetermined. CDR3 length: 14 residues. Trimming stripped 5 bases from V and 2 bases from J, with 11 bases between. The germline V gene encodes CDR1 SGHTA and CDR2 FQGNSA. CDR3 sequence (DNA): TGTGCCAGCAGCCCAGGACGGAACACAGATACGCAGTATTTT. Amino acid sequence: CASSPGRNTDTQYF.

This clone has just a few counts. The V call is TRBV2, the J call TRBJ1-1; TRBD1 agrees at 9 bases. CDR3 size: 14 residues. V lost 5 bases, J lost 5 bases, and 6 bases stayed unmatched. Germline assignment: CDR1 SNHLY and CDR2 FYNNEI. CDR3 nucleotides: TGTGCCAGCAGTCAACAGGGGGCGAGTACTGAAGCTTTCTTT. The encoded protein is CASSQQGASTEAFF.

The chain uses TRBV7-9 and TRBJ2-3; D unresolved. CDR3 length equals 12 residues. Germline CDR1 and CDR2: SEHNR and FQNEAQ (reference sequence). Trimming removed 5 bases at V and 5 bases at J, with 8 bases between. The CDR3 is CASSKTQDTQYF. CDR3 nucleotide sequence: TGTGCCAGCAGCAAAACCCAAGATACGCAGTATTTT.

The V call is TRBV7-2, the J call TRBJ2-2, with TRBD1 as a possible D gene (6 bases). CDR3 length: 15 residues. Per germline, CDR1 SGHTA and CDR2 FQGNSA. Deletions cut 5 bases from V and 3 bases from J, with 13 bases between. CDR3 sequence reads: CASSPGQGYTGELFF. CDR3 in DNA: TGTGCCAGCAGCCCCGGGCAGGGGTACACCGGGGAGCTGTTTTTT.

V gene TRBV6-6 combines with J gene TRBJ2-7; 11 bases align to TRBD1. CDR3 size: 14 residues. V was clipped by 8 bases and J by 5 bases; unmatched bases: 8. Germline values: CDR1 MNHNY, CDR2 SVGAGI (reference sequence). The DNA for the CDR3 is TGTGCCAGCGGGGGGACAGGGGGTATACACGAGCAGTACTTC. This sequence encodes CASGGTGGIHEQYF.

This clone came up a few times. The V call is TRBV4-3, the J call TRBJ2-3; D is unresolved. Per the germline V gene, CDR1 is LGHNA and CDR2 is YSLEER. The CDR3 runs 17 residues. V gave up 0 bases and J gave up 1 base, with 14 bases separating them. DNA for the CDR3: TGCGCCAGCAGCCAAGATTCGGTCCCCCAGGGCACAGATACGCAGTATTTT. It is translated as CASSQDSVPQGTDTQYF.

The chain has TRBV14 and TRBJ2-5; D possibly matches TRBD1 or TRBD2 (5 bases each). The CDR3 is made up of 15 amino acids. V was clipped by 5 bases and J by 3 bases, with 16 bases between them. Germline CDR1 SGHDN, CDR2 FVKESK. The CDR3 loop is CASSALRDAKETQYF. CDR3 nucleotides: TGTGCCAGCAGCGCATTAAGGGACGCAAAAGAGACCCAGTACTTC. The whole variable domain, filled in from reference TRBV14 and TRBJ2-5, reads EAGVTQFPSHSVIEKGQTVTLRCDPISGHDNLYWYRRVMGKEIKFLLHFVKESKQDESGMPNNRFLAERTGGTYSTLKVQPAELEDSGVYFCASSALRDAKETQYFGPGTRLLVL.

The rearrangement uses TRBV6-5 and TRBJ2-1; 8 bases agree with TRBD2. V was pared by 0 bases and J by 8 bases, with 6 bases of the junction left unmatched. CDR3 length: 15 amino acids. From germline, CDR1 is MNHEY and CDR2 SVGAGI. The CDR3 coding sequence is TGTGCCAGCAGTTACTCCCAGCGGGGGACGGATGAGCAGTTCTTC. It encodes CASSYSQRGTDEQFF.

This clone was counted between two and nine times. Distinct nucleotide sequences in the sample also encode this CDR3. This chain connects TRBV6-6 to TRBJ2-2; D is unclear. Germline V gene lookup returns CDR1 MNHNY and CDR2 SVGAGI (reference sequence). V was clipped by 8 bases and J by 1 base, with 5 bases between them. This CDR3 region has 12 residues. DNA for the CDR3: TGTGCCAGCTCCCTGAACACCGGGGAGCTGTTTTTT. This sequence encodes CASSLNTGELFF.

The V call is TRBV5-4, the J call TRBJ1-1, with D tentatively TRBD1 (6 bases). The CDR3 loop spans 15 amino acids. CDR1 and CDR2 (germline): SGHNT, YYREEE (reference sequence). Between the trimmed V and J ends, which lost 0 bases and 4 bases, there was a span of 13 bases. The CDR3 sequence: CASSLEGVGSTEAFF. Written as DNA, the CDR3 is TGTGCCAGCAGCTTGGAGGGGGTAGGGAGCACTGAAGCTTTCTTT.

This clone has just a few counts. This rearrangement joins TRBV6-5 to TRBJ1-6, with D tentatively TRBD1 (5 bases). The CDR3 extends over 13 amino acids. Trimming shortened V by 7 bases and J by 9 bases, and 13 bases separated the two germline ends. The germline CDR1 and CDR2 sequences are MNHEY and SVGAGI. The chain's CDR3 is CASMQGLSSPLHF. The CDR3 DNA sequence: TGTGCCAGCATGCAGGGATTAAGTTCACCCCTCCACTTT.

The DNA for the CDR3 is TGTGCCAGTAGTCCGCTCGGGACAGGGCGGAAGACCCAGTACTTC. As protein: CASSPLGTGRKTQYF. The V call is TRBV19, the J call TRBJ2-5, with TRBD1 matching over 9 bases. Germline V CDR1 and CDR2: LNHDA, SQIVND (reference sequence). The CDR3 has 15 amino acids. J was trimmed by 6 bases and V by 5 bases; bases with no gene match: 10.

Only a few counts were recorded for this clone. This chain uses TRBV6-5 with TRBJ2-3; D ambiguous. CDR3 length equals 14 residues. CDR1 MNHEY and CDR2 SVGAGI come from the germline V gene. The ends were cut back, 8 bases at V and 4 bases at J, with 16 bases in the middle. The DNA of the CDR3 is TGTGCCAGCCGTTGGACGGGCGAAGCAGATACGCAGTATTTT. It specifies CASRWTGEADTQYF.

The chain has TRBV5-4 and TRBJ1-6; TRBD1 matches at 7 bases. Germline lookup yields CDR1 SGHNT and CDR2 YYREEE (reference sequence). V shed 2 bases and J 8 bases; nucleotides not matched to a gene: 7. This CDR3 spans 15 amino acids. The CDR3 DNA reads TGTGCCAGCAGCTTTCGACAGGGAGTAGATTCACCCCTCCACTTT. It translates to CASSFRQGVDSPLHF.

The chain carries TRBV29-1 and TRBJ1-5; the D gene is possibly TRBD1 (5 bases). Germline V gene lookup returns CDR1 SQVTM and CDR2 ANQGSEA. The CDR3 loop spans 12 amino acids. V was cut by 4 bases and J by 7 bases, with 11 bases left in between. CDR3 in DNA: TGCAGCGTTGGGGGAGGGGACCAGCCCCAGCATTTT. It encodes CSVGGGDQPQHF.

The chain employs TRBV5-6 and TRBJ2-7; TRBD1 matches at 7 bases. CDR1 is SGHDT and CDR2 is YYEEEE in the germline V gene. The length of the CDR3 is 14 residues. Trimming at V came to 4 bases and at J to 6 bases, leaving 10 bases not matched to a gene. The CDR3 is CASSPYPTGREQYF. The CDR3 nucleotides read TGTGCCAGCAGCCCTTACCCGACAGGGCGCGAGCAGTACTTC. The full variable domain, in which reference TRBV5-6 and TRBJ2-7 provide the parts outside the CDR3, is DAGVTQSPTHLIKTRGQQVTLRCSPKSGHDTVSWYQQALGQGPQFIFQYYEEEERQRGNFPDRFSGHQFPNYSSELNVNALLLGDSALYLCASSPYPTGREQYFGPGTRLTVT.

This clone was detected only a few times. The rearrangement links TRBV28 to TRBJ2-1, with D possibly TRBD2 on 5 matching bases. V was clipped by 8 bases and J by 0 bases, with 5 bases between them. In germline, CDR1 is MDHEN, CDR2 SYDVKM. The CDR3 extends over 12 amino acids. The CDR3 nucleotides are TGTGCCAGCGCGGGCTCCTACAATGAGCAGTTCTTC. This sequence encodes CASAGSYNEQFF.

The J gene is TRBJ2-1, the V gene TRBV7-2; D is unresolved. The V end lost 5 bases, the J end lost 7 bases, and 18 bases lay between the germline ends. There are 15 residues in the CDR3. Per germline, CDR1 SGHTA and CDR2 FQGNSA. The CDR3 DNA is TGTGCCAGCAGCGAAATACCTGGGGTAGAGAATGAGCAGTTCTTC. This translates into CASSEIPGVENEQFF.

This clone has more than one count but fewer than ten. The junction departs from germline at one end; a sequencing error may be responsible. This chain connects TRBV30 to TRBJ2-3, with D tentatively TRBD2 (5 bases). The germline CDR1 and CDR2 sequences are GTSNPN and SVGIG (reference sequence). The CDR3 runs 13 residues. The CDR3: CALRAGGTDTQYF. The CDR3 region has the DNA TGTGCTCTGAGGGCAGGAGGCACCGATACGCAGTATTTT. Together with reference TRBV30 and TRBJ2-3, the CDR3 gives the full variable domain: SQTIHQWPATLVQPVGSPLSLECTVEGTSNPNLYWYRQAAGRGLQLLFYSVGIGQISSEVPQNLSASRPQDRQFILSSKKLLLSDSGFYLCALRAGGTDTQYFGPGTRLTVL.

This clone has a single count. The genes are TRBV9 and TRBJ2-3; TRBD1 matches 7 bases. This CDR3 spans 14 amino acids. Germline trimming cut 4 bases from V and 2 bases from J; bases unmatched to any gene: 4. Germline V gene sequence: CDR1 SGDLS, CDR2 YYNGEE. CDR3 sequence (DNA): TGTGCCAGCAGCTCAGGACAGGTCACAGATACGCAGTATTTT. This gives the protein CASSSGQVTDTQYF.

The V gene is TRBV7-2, the J gene TRBJ1-1; D call uncertain. The V end lost 5 bases, the J end lost 1 base, and 5 bases lay between the germline ends. The CDR3 runs 12 residues. Germline lookup yields CDR1 SGHTA and CDR2 FQGNSA. CDR3 residues: CASSPWNTEAFF. DNA for the CDR3: TGTGCCAGCAGCCCTTGGAACACTGAAGCTTTCTTT. Filled out from reference TRBV7-2 and TRBJ1-1, the complete variable domain reads GAGVSQSPSNKVTEKGKDVELRCDPISGHTALYWYRQSLGQGLEFLIYFQGNSAPDKSGLPSDRFSAERTGGSVSTLTIQRTQQEDSAVYLCASSPWNTEAFFGQGTRLTVV.

The table lists this clone with a few counts. V gene TRBV4-1 combines with J gene TRBJ2-3; no reliable D call. From germline, CDR1 is MGHRA and CDR2 YSYEKL. Trimming took 1 base from V and 3 from J, leaving 2 bases between them. CDR3 length: 12 amino acids. The chain's CDR3 is CASSQATDTQYF. CDR3 nucleotides: TGCGCCAGCAGCCAAGCGACAGATACGCAGTATTTT.